Shown below are 9 T cell receptor beta chains from a single sample sequenced in a study of blood T cell repertoires in COVID-19. Some clones are missing from TCRdb's copy, which holds only in-frame ones; the method was immunoSEQ multiplex PCR. Among some 80,000 clones listed, 70% to 90% were seen once. Sample: peripheral blood. These TCRs come from a man in his 60s with COVID-19, enrolled during active disease.

This chain links TRBV4-1 with TRBJ1-1; maybe TRBD1 (6 bases). From germline, CDR1 is MGHRA and CDR2 YSYEKL. The length of the CDR3 is 16 residues. The ends were cut back, 8 bases at V and 0 bases at J, with 19 bases in the middle. The CDR3 nucleotides read TGCGCCAGCTCACCGGGGGGTAGGGGGTTGAACACTGAAGCTTTCTTT. Translating gives CASSPGGRGLNTEAFF.

The rearrangement links TRBV2 to TRBJ1-2, with D uncertain. The CDR3 runs to 14 residues. Trimming stripped 3 bases from V and 0 bases from J, with 8 bases between. Germline V CDR1 and CDR2: SNHLY, FYNNEI. This chain's CDR3 is CASSDFSSNYGYTF. DNA for the CDR3: TGTGCCAGCAGTGATTTCTCTTCTAACTATGGCTACACCTTC.

The V call is TRBV3-1 (or the pseudogene TRBV3-2), the J call TRBJ1-5; D is perhaps TRBD1 (5 bases). V was clipped by 3 bases and J by 7 bases, with 7 bases between them. The length of the CDR3 is 12 residues. Germline V gene sequence: CDR1 LGHDT, CDR2 YNNKEL (reference sequence). The CDR3 DNA is TGTGCCAGCAGCCAGCAGGGACAGCCCCAGCATTTT. As protein: CASSQQGQPQHF.

This clone was detected once. The rearrangement joins TRBV28 to TRBJ1-2; D unresolved. The CDR3 is made up of 15 amino acids. The V and J ends lost 1 base and 4 bases respectively, with 13 bases between them. Germline V lookup: CDR1 MDHEN, CDR2 SYDVKM. CDR3 loop: CASSLFIGGIYGYTF. Here the CDR3 DNA reads TGTGCCAGCAGTTTATTTATTGGAGGGATCTATGGCTACACCTTC.

For the CDR3, the DNA is TGTGCCAGCAGCCAAGTTGGGGGGTTCGGGCAAGAGACCCAGTACTTC. Encoded protein: CASSQVGGFGQETQYF. This chain uses TRBV4-2 with TRBJ2-5; possible D gene TRBD2, 6 bases. V shed 1 base and J shed 2 bases, with 14 bases lying between them. The CDR3 loop spans 16 amino acids. The germline gives CDR1 LGHNA, CDR2 YNFKEQ.

DNA of the CDR3: TGTGCCAGCACTCCTACGCGGCAGGGACAGTTCTTC. Its protein product is CASTPTRQGQFF. This chain uses TRBV7-9 with TRBJ2-1; D is perhaps TRBD1 (5 bases). The CDR3 runs to 12 residues. Germline V lookup: CDR1 SEHNR, CDR2 FQNEAQ (reference sequence). V gave up 7 bases and J gave up 13 bases, with 17 bases separating them.

The V gene is TRBV7-9, the J gene TRBJ2-5, with 8 bases matching TRBD2. The CDR3 contains 14 residues. J was trimmed by 4 bases and V by 0 bases; bases with no gene match: 1. CDR1 and CDR2 from the germline V gene are SEHNR and FQNEAQ (reference sequence). CDR3 sequence: CASSLATSGETQYF. The CDR3 nucleotides are TGTGCCAGCAGCTTAGCTACTAGCGGAGAGACCCAGTACTTC.

In the case of this clone: The identical CDR3 is also encoded by other nucleotide sequences in the sample. The V call is TRBV5-4, the J call TRBJ1-4, with a tentative D call TRBD1 (6 bases). Trimming shortened V by 1 base and J by 0 bases, and 7 bases separated the two germline ends. The CDR3 runs 15 residues. Germline V lookup: CDR1 SGHNT, CDR2 YYREEE (reference sequence). CDR3 in DNA: TGTGCCAGCAGCTTGAGGACAGCAACTAATGAAAAACTGTTTTTT. It yields the protein CASSLRTATNEKLFF.

This clone appeared a single time. The chain carries TRBV5-1 and TRBJ2-7; 12 bases line up with TRBD1. From germline, CDR1 is SGHRS and CDR2 YFSETQ. J was trimmed by 0 bases and V by 2 bases; bases with no gene match: 3. The CDR3 has 16 amino acids. CDR3: CASSFEGQGASYEQYF. CDR3 coding DNA: TGCGCCAGCAGCTTTGAGGGACAGGGGGCCTCCTACGAGCAGTACTTC.